The clone carrying this T cell receptor (beta chain) was observed at least ten times. In germline, CDR1 is SGHNT, CDR2 YENEEA. The CDR3 runs to 15 residues. Trimming stripped 5 bases from V and 9 bases from J, with 20 bases between. This sample was taken from a study of regulatory T cells in long-lasting Graves disease. Arm-PCR with iRepertoire HTBI primers amplified the CDR3 regions for these TCR beta libraries. TCRdb processed the multiplex PCR reads anew with MiXCR; each CDR3 protein has one entry. The sample lists fewer than 550,000 distinct CDR3 sequences, roughly 16% occurring once. The time point denotes: newly diagnosed GD, antithyroid drugs for less than 3 months. The TCR library was prepared using RNA isolated from PBMCs. These sequences were also reported in another study, on T cells in Graves' hyperthyroidism and ophthalmopathy.

J is TRBJ2-1 and V is TRBV11-3, with D perhaps being TRBD1 or TRBD2 (6 bases each). The starting material was peripheral blood mononuclear cells (PBMCs), obtained at new diagnosis, from a patient treated with antithyroid drugs. This sequence originates from a woman aged 40 to 65 with Graves disease. CDR3 DNA: TGTGCCAGCAGCCGGCCCACGGGGGCGGGGAGTGAGCAGTTCTTC. Protein sequence: CASSRPTGAGSEQFF.